A selection of T cell receptor beta chains follows, all from one sample in a study of CD8 T cells in Susac syndrome. One entry per CDR3 protein results from TCRdb running MiXCR on the immunoSEQ multiplex PCR reads. The sample holds fewer than 150,000 distinct CDR3 sequences; over 85% are singletons and the top ten take approximately 0.3%. Source material: CD8+ T cells from PBMCs. These receptors all come from a human donor in good health. The CDR3 runs from the conserved cysteine through the conserved F or W. A D gene is named only where the DNA matches it firmly. Not every row has a clone size; where given, it reads once, few, many or a size class.

>TRBV30|TRBJ2-6|once|NA
CAWSDHRSGANVLTF
TGTGCCTGGAGTGACCACAGATCTGGGGCCAACGTCCTGACTTTC
>TRBV12-3/TRBV12-4|TRBJ2-7|once|TRBD2
CASSLTPWTSGSSYEQYF
TGTGCCAGCAGTTTAACCCCTTGGACTAGCGGGAGCTCCTACGAGCAGTACTTC
>TRBV29-1|TRBJ2-5|NA|TRBD2
CSVHRREGGETQYF
TGCAGCGTACACCGGCGGGAGGGGGGAGAGACCCAGTACTTC
>TRBV27|TRBJ2-3|once|NA
CASKGIGVQTQYF
TGTGCCAGCAAGGGGATAGGAGTGCAGACGCAGTATTTT
>TRBV7-3|TRBJ2-2|few|NA
CASSSRAGELFF
TGTGCCAGCAGCTCCAGGGCCGGGGAGCTGTTTTTT
>TRBV3-1|TRBJ2-5|NA|TRBD2
CASRSRTSGETQYF
TGTGCCAGCAGGAGCAGGACTAGCGGAGAGACCCAGTACTTC
>TRBV20-1|TRBJ2-7|NA|TRBD2
CSARVSRKSGRDRYEQYF
TGCAGTGCTAGAGTATCGAGGAAGAGCGGGAGAGATAGATACGAGCAGTACTTC
>TRBV7-2|TRBJ2-3|NA|TRBD2
CASSLRPLAGSTDTQYF
TGTGCCAGCAGCTTACGCCCGCTAGCGGGGTCCACAGATACGCAGTATTTT
>TRBV6-5|TRBJ2-2|NA|NA
CASSSQGPGELFF
TGTGCCAGCAGTTCTCAGGGGCCCGGGGAGCTGTTTTTT
>TRBV27|TRBJ2-5|NA|NA
CASSLFEGQETQYF
TGTGCCAGCAGTTTATTCGAGGGCCAAGAGACCCAGTACTTC
>TRBV9|TRBJ2-3|NA|NA
CASSVGVRTDTQYF
TGTGCCAGCAGCGTAGGCGTTAGAACAGATACGCAGTATTTT
>TRBV27|TRBJ2-7|NA|TRBD1
CASIPGQGRSEQYF
TGTGCCAGCATCCCGGGACAGGGGAGATCCGAGCAGTACTTC
>TRBV6-4|TRBJ2-1|once|NA
CASSDGTSSSYNEQFF
TGTGCCAGCAGTGACGGGACATCCAGCTCCTACAATGAGCAGTTCTTC
>TRBV6-1|TRBJ2-7|NA|NA
CASIRSRYEQYF
TGTGCCAGCATCCGAAGTCGCTACGAGCAGTACTTC
>TRBV27|TRBJ2-5|NA|NA
CASRLRQHQETQYF
TGTGCCAGCCGACTTCGACAGCATCAAGAGACCCAGTACTTC
>TRBV7-9|TRBJ1-1|few|NA
CASSSGWTEAFF
TGTGCCAGCAGCTCGGGGTGGACTGAAGCTTTCTTT
>TRBV29-1|TRBJ1-2|NA|NA
CSVEDPGGYGYTF
TGCAGCGTTGAAGATCCCGGAGGGTATGGCTACACCTTC
>TRBV5-1|TRBJ2-4|NA|TRBD2
CASSLRAGINIQYF
TGCGCCAGCAGCTTAAGAGCGGGAATAAACATTCAGTACTTC
>TRBV4-3|TRBJ2-7|NA|NA
CASSQDSTGFYEQYF
TGCGCCAGCAGCCAAGATAGTACTGGGTTCTACGAGCAGTACTTC
>TRBV12-5|TRBJ2-5|NA|TRBD2
CASGLGGSQETQYF
TGTGCTAGTGGTTTAGGCGGGAGCCAAGAGACCCAGTACTTC
>TRBV13|TRBJ2-3|NA|NA
CASSLERTDTQYF
TGTGCCAGCAGCCTAGAACGCACAGATACGCAGTATTTT
>TRBV20-1|TRBJ2-1|NA|TRBD2
CSARDRRLAGSSYNEQFF
TGCAGTGCTAGAGATCGACGACTAGCGGGAAGCTCCTACAATGAGCAGTTCTTC
>TRBV28|TRBJ1-2|NA|NA
CASSFSALYGYTF
TGTGCCAGCAGTTTTTCAGCGCTCTATGGCTACACCTTC
>TRBV12-3/TRBV12-4|TRBJ2-1|NA|TRBD2
CASTPGLAGDSEQFF
TGTGCCAGCACCCCGGGACTAGCGGGAGATAGTGAGCAGTTCTTC
>TRBV9|TRBJ2-3|NA|NA
CASSVGATDTQYF
TGTGCCAGCAGCGTAGGCGCCACAGATACGCAGTATTTT
>TRBV4-3|TRBJ1-1|NA|NA
CASNQDDSLNTEAFF
TGCGCCAGCAACCAAGACGACAGTTTGAACACTGAAGCTTTCTTT
>TRBV29-1|TRBJ2-3|NA|TRBD2
CSVVGGGVTDTQYF
TGCAGCGTTGTCGGGGGAGGGGTCACAGATACGCAGTATTTT
>TRBV4-3|TRBJ2-1|NA|NA
CASSQDRGAYSGHEQFF
TGCGCCAGCAGCCAAGATCGCGGCGCATATAGCGGCCACGAGCAGTTCTTC
>TRBV27|TRBJ2-7|once|NA
CASSLSQSYEQYF
TGTGCCAGCAGTTTATCACAGTCCTACGAGCAGTACTTC
>TRBV12-3/TRBV12-4|TRBJ2-7|many|NA
CASSPGSYEQYF
TGTGCCAGCAGCCCGGGGTCATACGAGCAGTACTTC
>TRBV4-3|TRBJ2-1|NA|TRBD2
CASSQDRGPAGGYNEQFF
TGCGCCAGCAGCCAAGATCGGGGGCCAGCGGGAGGCTACAATGAGCAGTTCTTC
>TRBV9|TRBJ1-2|NA|TRBD1
CASSVGQGNYGYTF
TGTGCCAGCAGCGTGGGACAGGGAAACTATGGCTACACCTTC
>TRBV6-1|TRBJ1-1|once|NA
CASSEWDRLNTEAFF
TGTGCCAGCAGTGAATGGGATCGGTTGAACACTGAAGCTTTCTTT
>TRBV20-1|TRBJ2-2|NA|TRBD1
CSAREGGQGAGELFF
TGCAGTGCTAGAGAGGGAGGACAGGGCGCCGGGGAGCTGTTTTTT
>TRBV5-4|TRBJ1-1|once|NA
CASSLVRGGVNTEAFF
TGTGCCAGCAGCTTGGTGAGGGGTGGGGTGAACACTGAAGCTTTCTTT
>TRBV9|TRBJ2-7|NA|NA
CASSVTPRDFDLNEQYF
TGTGCCAGCAGCGTAACCCCCCGGGACTTTGATCTTAACGAGCAGTACTTC
>TRBV6-5|TRBJ2-1|NA|TRBD2
CASSSSWPPAGGGNEQFF
TGTGCCAGCAGTTCGTCCTGGCCCCCAGCGGGAGGGGGCAATGAGCAGTTCTTC
>TRBV20-1|TRBJ2-2|NA|NA
CSARPMGAGELFF
TGCAGTGCTAGACCGATGGGGGCCGGGGAGCTGTTTTTT
>TRBV2|TRBJ2-3|NA|TRBD2
CASLRSGRAGTDTQYF
TGTGCCAGCTTGCGGAGCGGGAGGGCGGGCACAGATACGCAGTATTTT
>TRBV13|TRBJ2-1|NA|NA
CASSYVGNEQFF
TGTGCCAGCAGCTACGTAGGGAATGAGCAGTTCTTC
>TRBV29-1|TRBJ2-7|NA|TRBD1
CSVVRDSFYEQYF
TGCAGCGTTGTAAGGGACAGCTTCTACGAGCAGTACTTC
>TRBV20-1|TRBJ2-1|NA|TRBD2
CSARPQREDEQFF
TGCAGTGCTAGACCTCAGCGGGAGGATGAGCAGTTCTTC
>TRBV25-1|TRBJ1-1|NA|NA
CASGEGGVAFF
TGTGCCAGTGGGGAGGGGGGTGTGGCTTTCTTT
>TRBV14|TRBJ1-1|NA|NA
CASSPWGPLTEAFF
TGTGCCAGCAGCCCCTGGGGCCCCTTGACTGAAGCTTTCTTT
>TRBV29-1|TRBJ2-7|few|TRBD2
CSVEGLAEYEQYF
TGCAGCGTTGAAGGCCTAGCGGAATACGAGCAGTACTTC
>TRBV20-1|TRBJ2-7|once|NA
CSAGGTHDEQYF
TGCAGTGCCGGAGGGACCCACGACGAGCAGTACTTC